This T cell receptor (beta chain) is from a study of post-analysis software for immune sequencing data. Study information: Relapsing-remitting, secondary progressive and progressive-relapsing multiple sclerosis were all included among the disease courses.

Unique molecular identifiers were present in the TCR beta cDNA libraries. The yield from about 1 to 10 million T cells was 500,000 or so cDNA molecules in total. TCRdb re-derived calls from the PCR reads in MiXCR, one entry per CDR3 protein. The table has 750,000 to 950,000 distinct CDR3 sequences, about half seen once. CDR1 is SQVTM and CDR2 is ANQGSEA in the germline V gene. The CDR3 spans 17 residues. The V segment lost 4 bases and the J segment 0 bases; nucleotides outside the gene matches: 7. Study observations and caveats: TRBV5-6, TRBV5-1 and TRBV20-1 belonged to a set of roughly five TRBV segments that were more frequent in patients than controls. In multiple sclerosis, normalized Chao1 diversity was significantly below that of controls. Samples prepared in the same batch strongly co-clustered by F measure.

This clonotype has more than one count but fewer than ten. Its matching antigen is unknown. The chain joins TRBV29-1 to TRBJ2-6; 9 bases are shared with TRBD1. The clonotype comes from a girl between 5 and 17 years old with multiple sclerosis. Sequences were obtained from blood. The CDR3, as DNA: TGCAGCGTTGGACCCGGGACAGGGCCCTCTGGGGCCAACGTCCTGACTTTC. Its protein product is CSVGPGTGPSGANVLTF. Complete variable domain (other parts from reference TRBV29-1 and TRBJ2-6): SAVISQKPSRDICQRGTSLTIQCQVDSQVTMMFWYRQQPGQSLTLIATANQGSEATYESGFVIDKFPISRPNLTFSTLTVSNMSPEDSSIYLCSVGPGTGPSGANVLTFGAGSRLTVL.